The clone carrying this T cell receptor (beta chain) showed up many times. The entry originates in a study of early T cells in non-severe SARS-CoV-2 infection. Study as a whole: Sequenced bulk RNA came from whole blood that was unsorted, and chains were unpaired.

Unique molecular identifier tags were affixed to discrete cDNA molecules. From the 5' RACE reads, TCRdb called clonotypes with MiXCR, one entry per CDR3 protein. The sample yields 60,000 to 80,000 distinct CDR3 sequences, less than 15% seen once. The V gene's germline CDR1 is SGHDT and CDR2 YYEEEE. With V trimmed by 4 bases and J by 3 bases, 4 bases remained unmatched. The CDR3 has 15 amino acids. The sequence was obtained from an adult who was a healthcare worker with PCR-confirmed SARS-CoV-2 infection or an uninfected control (not recorded which). This chain uses TRBV5-6 with TRBJ1-3; 10 nucleotides line up with TRBD1. Sequenced input: whole blood. The CDR3 DNA sequence: TGTGCCAGCAGCCGCGACAGGGGGCTTGGAAACACCATATATTTT. This gives the protein CASSRDRGLGNTIYF.